This record looks at one TCR beta chain sequence and its context. The antigen is not known. TCRdb's table, derived via immunoSEQ multiplex PCR, lists solely in-frame clones and lacks some. The sample lists roughly 67,000 clones; around 87% were seen once. The CDR3 covers 14 residues. Trimming cost V 6 bases and J 3 bases, with 15 bases left between them. CDR1 is SNHLY, CDR2 FYNNEI, per germline. This record comes from a study of OX40 agonist ivuxolimab in advanced cancers. Study summary: The patients' treatment was ivuxolimab, an agonistic anti-OX40 (CD134) antibody. Participants could have had prior anti-PD-1, anti-PD-L1 or anti-CTLA-4 therapy, and roughly 40% had some.

Study-wide results and limits: Some nonresponders also had low normalized T-cell clonal expansion.

Blood got drawn at baseline, again on cycle 4 day 1, and then on cycle 7 day 1. The chain recombines TRBV2 with TRBJ2-7; D is perhaps TRBD2 (6 bases). Sequencing was performed on CD4+ or CD8+ T cells sorted from blood, taken in a trial of the OX40 agonist ivuxolimab. The receptor comes from an adult with an advanced solid tumor such as melanoma, head and neck, liver or kidney cancer. The CDR3, as DNA: TGTGCCAGCAGGGTAGCGGTCACCGTCTACGAGCAGTACTTC. Residues: CASRVAVTVYEQYF.